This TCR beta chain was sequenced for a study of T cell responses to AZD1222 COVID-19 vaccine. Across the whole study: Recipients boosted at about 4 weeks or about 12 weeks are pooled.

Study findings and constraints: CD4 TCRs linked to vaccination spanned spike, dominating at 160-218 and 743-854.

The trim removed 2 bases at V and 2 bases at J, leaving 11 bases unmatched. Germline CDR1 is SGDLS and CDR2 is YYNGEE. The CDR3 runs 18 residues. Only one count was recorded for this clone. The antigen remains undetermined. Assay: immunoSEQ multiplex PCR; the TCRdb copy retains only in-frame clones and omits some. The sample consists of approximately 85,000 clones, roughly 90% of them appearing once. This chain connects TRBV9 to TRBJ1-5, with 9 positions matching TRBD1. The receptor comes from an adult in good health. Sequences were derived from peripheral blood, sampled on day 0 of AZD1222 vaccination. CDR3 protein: CASSVPGTGNFGNQPQHF. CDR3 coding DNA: TGTGCCAGCAGCGTTCCTGGGACAGGGAACTTTGGCAATCAGCCCCAGCATTTT.